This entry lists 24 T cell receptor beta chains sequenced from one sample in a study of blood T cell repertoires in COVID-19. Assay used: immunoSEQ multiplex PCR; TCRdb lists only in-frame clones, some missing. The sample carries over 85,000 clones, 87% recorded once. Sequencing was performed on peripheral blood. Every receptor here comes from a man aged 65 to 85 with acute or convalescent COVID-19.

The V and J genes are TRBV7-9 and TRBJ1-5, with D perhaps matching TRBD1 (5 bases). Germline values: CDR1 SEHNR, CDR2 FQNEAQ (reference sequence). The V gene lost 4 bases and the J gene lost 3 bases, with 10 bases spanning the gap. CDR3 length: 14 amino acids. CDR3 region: CASSWGGDNQPQHF. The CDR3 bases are TGTGCCAGCAGCTGGGGAGGGGACAATCAGCCCCAGCATTTT.

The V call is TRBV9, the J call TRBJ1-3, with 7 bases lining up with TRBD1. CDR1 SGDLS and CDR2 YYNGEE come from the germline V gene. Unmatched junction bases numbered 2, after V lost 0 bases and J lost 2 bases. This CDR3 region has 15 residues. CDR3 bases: TGTGCCAGCAGCGTAGACAGGGGCACTGGAAACACCATATATTTT. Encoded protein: CASSVDRGTGNTIYF.

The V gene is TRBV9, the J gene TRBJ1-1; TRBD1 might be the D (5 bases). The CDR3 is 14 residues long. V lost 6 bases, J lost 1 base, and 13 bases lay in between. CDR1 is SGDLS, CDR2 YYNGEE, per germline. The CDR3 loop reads CASTSIGQNTEAFF. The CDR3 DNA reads TGTGCCAGCACTTCTATCGGACAGAACACTGAAGCTTTCTTT.

CDR3 in amino acids: CASSPGPTGEDTQYF. CDR3 nucleotides: TGTGCCAGCAGCCCTGGACCGACCGGGGAGGATACGCAGTATTTT. The V and J genes are TRBV7-9 and TRBJ2-3, with TRBD2 as a possible D gene (5 bases). The CDR3 runs 15 residues. V lost 5 bases to trimming and J lost 6 bases, with 18 bases between them. The germline gives CDR1 SEHNR, CDR2 FQNEAQ (reference sequence).

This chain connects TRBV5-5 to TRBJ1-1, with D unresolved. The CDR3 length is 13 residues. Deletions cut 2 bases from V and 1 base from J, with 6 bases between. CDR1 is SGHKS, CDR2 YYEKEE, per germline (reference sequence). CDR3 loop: CASSLTENTEAFF. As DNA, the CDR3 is TGTGCCAGCAGCTTAACAGAGAACACTGAAGCTTTCTTT.

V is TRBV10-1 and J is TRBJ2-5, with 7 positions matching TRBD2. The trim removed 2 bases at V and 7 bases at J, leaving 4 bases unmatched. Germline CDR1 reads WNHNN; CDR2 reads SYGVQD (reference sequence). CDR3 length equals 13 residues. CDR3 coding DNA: TGCGCCAGCAGTGAGCAGCGGGGCGGGACCCAGTACTTC. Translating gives CASSEQRGGTQYF.

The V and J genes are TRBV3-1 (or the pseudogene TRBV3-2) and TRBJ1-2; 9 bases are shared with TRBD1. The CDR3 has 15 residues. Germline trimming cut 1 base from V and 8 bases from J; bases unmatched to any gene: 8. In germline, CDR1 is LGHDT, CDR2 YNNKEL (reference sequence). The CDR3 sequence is CASSQVRQGGRGYTF. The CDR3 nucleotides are TGTGCCAGCAGCCAAGTGCGACAGGGGGGAAGAGGCTACACCTTC.

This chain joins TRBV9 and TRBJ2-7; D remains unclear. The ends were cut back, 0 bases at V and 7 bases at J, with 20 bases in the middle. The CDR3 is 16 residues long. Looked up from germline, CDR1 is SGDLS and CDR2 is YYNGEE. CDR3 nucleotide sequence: TGTGCCAGCAGCGTAGGCGCAGAGCAATCCTCGAGGGAGCAGTACTTC. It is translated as CASSVGAEQSSREQYF.

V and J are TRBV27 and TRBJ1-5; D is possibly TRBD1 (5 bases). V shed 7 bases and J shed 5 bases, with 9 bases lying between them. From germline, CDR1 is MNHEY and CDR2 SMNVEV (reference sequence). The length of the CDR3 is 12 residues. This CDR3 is CASITQDQPQHF. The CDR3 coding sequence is TGTGCCAGCATTACACAGGATCAGCCCCAGCATTTT.

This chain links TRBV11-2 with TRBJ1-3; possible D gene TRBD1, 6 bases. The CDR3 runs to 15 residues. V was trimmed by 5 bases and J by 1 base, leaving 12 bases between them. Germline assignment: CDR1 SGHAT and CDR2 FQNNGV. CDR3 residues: CASSVQGGSGNTIYF. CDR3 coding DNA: TGTGCCAGCAGCGTACAGGGTGGTTCTGGAAACACCATATATTTT.

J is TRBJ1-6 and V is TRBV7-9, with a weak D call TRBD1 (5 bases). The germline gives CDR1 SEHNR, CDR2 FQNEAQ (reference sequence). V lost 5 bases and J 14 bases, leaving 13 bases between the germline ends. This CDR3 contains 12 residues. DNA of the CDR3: TGTGCCAGCAGCCAGGACACGGCCACCCTCCACTTT. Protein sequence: CASSQDTATLHF.

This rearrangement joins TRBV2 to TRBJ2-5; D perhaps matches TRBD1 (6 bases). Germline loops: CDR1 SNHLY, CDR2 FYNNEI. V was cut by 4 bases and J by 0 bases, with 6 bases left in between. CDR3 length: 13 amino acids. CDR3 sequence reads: CASSGDNQETQYF. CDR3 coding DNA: TGTGCCAGCAGTGGGGACAACCAAGAGACCCAGTACTTC.

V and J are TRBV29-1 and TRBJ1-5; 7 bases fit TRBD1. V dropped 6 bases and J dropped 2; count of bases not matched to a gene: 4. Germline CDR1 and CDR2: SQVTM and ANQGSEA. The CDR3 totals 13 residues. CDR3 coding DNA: TGCAGCGTCGCTGACAGGGGCAATCAGCCCCAGCATTTT. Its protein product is CSVADRGNQPQHF.

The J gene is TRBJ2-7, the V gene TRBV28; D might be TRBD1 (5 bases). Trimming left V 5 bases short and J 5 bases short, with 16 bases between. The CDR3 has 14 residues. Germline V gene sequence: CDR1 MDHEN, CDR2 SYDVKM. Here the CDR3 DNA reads TGTGCCAGCAGTGACTTGACAGTGGGTCACGAGCAGTACGTC. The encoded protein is CASSDLTVGHEQYV.

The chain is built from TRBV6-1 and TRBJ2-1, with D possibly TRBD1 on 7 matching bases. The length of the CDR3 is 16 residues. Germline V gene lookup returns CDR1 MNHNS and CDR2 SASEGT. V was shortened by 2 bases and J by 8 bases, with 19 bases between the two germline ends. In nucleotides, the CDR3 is TGTGCCAGCAGTGAAAGGAGGGGGCAAGGTGGCCATGAGCAGTTCTTC. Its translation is CASSERRGQGGHEQFF.

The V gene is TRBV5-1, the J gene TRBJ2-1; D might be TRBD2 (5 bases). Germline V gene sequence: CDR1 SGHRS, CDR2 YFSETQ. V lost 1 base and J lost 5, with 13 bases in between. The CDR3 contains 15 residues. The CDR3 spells CASSLSGNLNNEQFF. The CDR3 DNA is TGCGCCAGCAGCTTGTCGGGGAACCTTAACAATGAGCAGTTCTTC.

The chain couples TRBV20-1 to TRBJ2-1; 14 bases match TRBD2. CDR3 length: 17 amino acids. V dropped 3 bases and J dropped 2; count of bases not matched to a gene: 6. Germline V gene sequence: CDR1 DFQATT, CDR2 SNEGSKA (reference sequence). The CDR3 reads CSASPGTSGGAYNEQFF. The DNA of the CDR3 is TGCAGTGCTAGTCCCGGGACTAGCGGGGGCGCCTACAATGAGCAGTTCTTC.

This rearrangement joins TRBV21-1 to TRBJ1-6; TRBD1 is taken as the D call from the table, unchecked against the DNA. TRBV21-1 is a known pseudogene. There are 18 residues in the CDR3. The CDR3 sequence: CASSKYDGHSSYNSPLHF. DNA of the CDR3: TGTGCCAGCAGCAAATACGACGGACATAGCTCCTATAATTCACCCCTCCACTTT.

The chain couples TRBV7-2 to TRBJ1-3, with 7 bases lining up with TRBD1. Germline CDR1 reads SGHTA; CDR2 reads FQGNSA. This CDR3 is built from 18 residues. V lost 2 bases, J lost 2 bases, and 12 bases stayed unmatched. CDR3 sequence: CASSLRRGDRVTGNTIYF. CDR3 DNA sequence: TGTGCCAGCAGCTTAAGGAGGGGTGACAGGGTCACTGGAAACACCATATATTTT.

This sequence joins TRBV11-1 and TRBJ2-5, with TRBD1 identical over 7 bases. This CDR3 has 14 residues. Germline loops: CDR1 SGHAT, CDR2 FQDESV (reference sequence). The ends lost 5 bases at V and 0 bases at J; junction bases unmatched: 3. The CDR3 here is CASSRGQDQETQYF. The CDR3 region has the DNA TGTGCCAGCAGCCGAGGACAGGACCAAGAGACCCAGTACTTC. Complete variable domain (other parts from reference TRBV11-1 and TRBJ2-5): EAEVAQSPRYKITEKSQAVAFWCDPISGHATLYWYRQILGQGPELLVQFQDESVVDDSQLPKDRFSAERLKGVDSTLKIQPAELGDSAMYLCASSRGQDQETQYFGPGTRLLVL.

The chain's CDR3 is CATSRRQWPHEQYF. In DNA form, the CDR3 reads TGTGCCACCAGCAGGCGACAGTGGCCCCACGAGCAGTACTTC. The rearrangement links TRBV15 to TRBJ2-7, with D possibly TRBD1 on 5 matching bases. From germline, CDR1 is LNHNV and CDR2 YYDKDF (reference sequence). This CDR3 has 14 residues. The ends were cut back, 3 bases at V and 5 bases at J, with 14 bases in the middle.

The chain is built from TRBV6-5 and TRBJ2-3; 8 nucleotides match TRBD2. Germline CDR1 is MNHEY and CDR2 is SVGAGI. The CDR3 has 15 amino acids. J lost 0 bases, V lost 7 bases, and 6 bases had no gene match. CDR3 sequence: CASTFSGVSTDTQYF. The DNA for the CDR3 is TGTGCCAGCACCTTTAGCGGGGTTAGCACAGATACGCAGTATTTT.

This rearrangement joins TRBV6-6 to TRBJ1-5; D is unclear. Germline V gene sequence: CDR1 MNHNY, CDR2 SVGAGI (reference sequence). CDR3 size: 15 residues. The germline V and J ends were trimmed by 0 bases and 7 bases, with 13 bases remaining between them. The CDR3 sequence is CASSYSRVSGQPQHF. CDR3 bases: TGTGCCAGCAGTTACTCGAGGGTTTCCGGACAGCCCCAGCATTTT.

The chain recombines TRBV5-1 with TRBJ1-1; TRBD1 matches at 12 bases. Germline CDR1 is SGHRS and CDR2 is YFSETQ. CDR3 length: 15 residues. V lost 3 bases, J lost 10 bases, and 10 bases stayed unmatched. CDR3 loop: CASSSSGTGGVIAFF. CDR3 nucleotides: TGCGCCAGCAGCTCATCCGGGACAGGGGGCGTGATAGCTTTCTTT.